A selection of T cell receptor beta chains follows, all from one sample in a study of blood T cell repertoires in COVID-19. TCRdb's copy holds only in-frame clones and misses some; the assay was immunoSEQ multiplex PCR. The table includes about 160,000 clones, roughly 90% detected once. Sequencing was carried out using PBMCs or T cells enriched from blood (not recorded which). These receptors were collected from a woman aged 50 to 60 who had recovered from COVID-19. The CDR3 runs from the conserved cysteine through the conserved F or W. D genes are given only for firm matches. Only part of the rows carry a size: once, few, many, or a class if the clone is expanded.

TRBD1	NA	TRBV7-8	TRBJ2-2	TGTGCCAGCAGCTTGGCCGGGACAGGGAACGGGGAGCTGTTTTTT	CASSLAGTGNGELFF
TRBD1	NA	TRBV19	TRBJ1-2	TGTGCCAGTAGTTTGGACAGGGAGACGGTGGGCTACACCTTC	CASSLDRETVGYTF
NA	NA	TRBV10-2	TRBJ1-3	TGCGCCAGCAGTAGGGGGATCGATGGAAACACCATATATTTT	CASSRGIDGNTIYF
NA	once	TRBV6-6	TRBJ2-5	TGTGCCAGCAGTTACTCCGGAGGGCGCGAGACCCAGTACTTC	CASSYSGGRETQYF
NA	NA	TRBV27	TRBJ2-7	TGTGCCAGCAGTTTAAGTCGGGGAACCTACGAGCAGTACTTC	CASSLSRGTYEQYF
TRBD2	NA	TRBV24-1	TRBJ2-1	TGTGCCACCAGTGACGGACTAGCGGGCCACTACAATGAGCAGTTCTTC	CATSDGLAGHYNEQFF
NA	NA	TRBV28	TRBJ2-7	TGTGCCAGCAGTTCCCCCCCACGAGAGGGCTACGAGCAGTACTTC	CASSSPPREGYEQYF
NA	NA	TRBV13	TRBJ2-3	TGTGCCAGCAGCTTAGGGACAGGACAAGATACGCAGTATTTT	CASSLGTGQDTQYF
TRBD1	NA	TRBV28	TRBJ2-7	TGTGCCAGCTCAGGGACAGGGATCTACGAGCAGTACTTC	CASSGTGIYEQYF
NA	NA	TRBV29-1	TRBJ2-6	TGCAGCGTACGACTGAACTCTGGGGCCAACGTCCTGACTTTC	CSVRLNSGANVLTF
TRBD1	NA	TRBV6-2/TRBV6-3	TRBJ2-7	TGTGCCAGCAGTTACGGTGGGACAGTCAACTACGAGCAGTACTTC	CASSYGGTVNYEQYF
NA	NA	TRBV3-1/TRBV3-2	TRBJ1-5	TGTGCCAGCAGCCGTTATAGCAATCAGCCCCAGCATTTT	CASSRYSNQPQHF
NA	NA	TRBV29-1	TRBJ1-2	TGCAGCGTTGAAGATCGGGGTGGCTACACCTTC	CSVEDRGGYTF
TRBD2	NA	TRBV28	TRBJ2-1	TGTGCCAGCAGCTACACTAGCGGGAGGGCCAAAATCCACAATGAGCAGTTCTTC	CASSYTSGRAKIHNEQFF
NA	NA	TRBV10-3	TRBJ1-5	TGTGCCATCAGTGACAGGGGAGAGCAGCCCCAGCATTTT	CAISDRGEQPQHF